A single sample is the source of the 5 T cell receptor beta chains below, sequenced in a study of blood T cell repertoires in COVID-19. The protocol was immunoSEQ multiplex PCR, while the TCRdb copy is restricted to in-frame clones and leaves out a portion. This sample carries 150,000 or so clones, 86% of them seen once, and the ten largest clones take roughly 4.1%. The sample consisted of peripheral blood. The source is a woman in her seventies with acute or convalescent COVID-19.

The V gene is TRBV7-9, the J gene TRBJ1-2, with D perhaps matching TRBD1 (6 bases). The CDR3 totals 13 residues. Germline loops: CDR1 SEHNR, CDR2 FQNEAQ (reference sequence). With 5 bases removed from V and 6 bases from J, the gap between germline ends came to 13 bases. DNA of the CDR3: TGTGCCAGCAGCGCGGTCCAGGGGAATGGCTACACCTTC. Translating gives CASSAVQGNGYTF.

The CDR3 sequence is CASSSTGGGNQPQHF. The CDR3 DNA reads TGTGCCAGCAGCTCGACAGGGGGCGGCAATCAGCCCCAGCATTTT. The V and J genes are TRBV6-5 and TRBJ1-5; 10 bases match TRBD1. Germline V CDR1 and CDR2: MNHEY, SVGAGI. This CDR3 is 15 amino acids long. V lost 6 bases to trimming and J lost 2 bases; unmatched junction nucleotides: 4.

The CDR3: CASSTRNRVGTGELFF. The CDR3 coding sequence is TGTGCCAGCAGCACACGTAACAGGGTCGGCACCGGGGAGCTGTTTTTT. This chain links TRBV5-5 with TRBJ2-2; weak D call: TRBD1 (6 bases). The V gene's germline CDR1 is SGHKS and CDR2 YYEKEE (reference sequence). Trimming took 4 bases from V and 4 from J, leaving 17 bases between them. The CDR3 is 16 amino acids.

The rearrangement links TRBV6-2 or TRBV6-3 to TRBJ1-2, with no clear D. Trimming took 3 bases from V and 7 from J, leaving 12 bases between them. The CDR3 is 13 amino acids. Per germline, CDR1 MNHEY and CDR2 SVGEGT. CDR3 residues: CASSYGLPGGYTF. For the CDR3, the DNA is TGTGCCAGCAGTTATGGACTCCCTGGTGGCTACACCTTC.

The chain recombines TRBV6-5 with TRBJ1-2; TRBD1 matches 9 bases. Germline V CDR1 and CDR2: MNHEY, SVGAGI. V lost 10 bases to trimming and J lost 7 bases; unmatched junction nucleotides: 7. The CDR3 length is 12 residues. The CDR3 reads CATRTGASGYTF. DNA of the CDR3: TGTGCCACCCGGACAGGGGCGAGTGGCTACACCTTC.